A selection of T cell receptor beta chains follows, all from one sample in a study of blood T cell repertoires in COVID-19. TCRdb keeps only in-frame clones here, not all; method: immunoSEQ multiplex PCR. The table has about 370,000 clones, roughly 90% seen once. The sequenced sample was peripheral blood. The source is a woman aged 25 to 39 with COVID-19, enrolled during active disease. Both conserved end residues are part of each CDR3. The D gene is left open where the match is weak. Part of the rows lack a size; the others show once, few, many or a class for expanded clones.

once	TRBD1	TRBV6-1	TRBJ1-2	TGTGCCAGCAGTGAAGGGGACAGAAACCTCTATGGCTACACCTTC	CASSEGDRNLYGYTF
.	TRBD1	TRBV28	TRBJ1-6	TGTGCCAGCAGTTTATCCGGGACAGGGTATTCACCCCTCCACTTT	CASSLSGTGYSPLHF
.	.	TRBV28	TRBJ1-5	TGTGCCAGCAGCCTCGGACAGAATATTCAGCCCCAGCATTTT	CASSLGQNIQPQHF
once	TRBD1	TRBV6-5	TRBJ1-4	TGTGCCAGCAGTTACGGGACAGAAGATGAAAAACTGTTTTTT	CASSYGTEDEKLFF
.	.	TRBV10-3	TRBJ1-1	TGTGCCATCAGTGAGTCTATGGCGGTGAACACTGAAGCTTTCTTT	CAISESMAVNTEAFF
few	.	TRBV4-1	TRBJ2-1	TGCGCCAGCAGCCAAGTCCTGGTGGAGATGGGTGAGCAGTTCTTC	CASSQVLVEMGEQFF
.	.	TRBV6-5	TRBJ1-3	TGTGCCAGCACAGGCCTCTCTGGAAACACCATATATTTT	CASTGLSGNTIYF
.	TRBD1	TRBV24-1	TRBJ1-4	TGTGCCACCAGTGACCCGGGACAGCCAGAAGAAAAACTGTTTTTT	CATSDPGQPEEKLFF
once	TRBD1	TRBV3-1/TRBV3-2	TRBJ2-5	TGTGCCAGCAGCCAAGAGACAGGGGAAGAGACCCAGTACTTC	CASSQETGEETQYF
.	TRBD1	TRBV7-9	TRBJ2-2	TGTGCCAGCAGCACCTGGGACAGGTCGGGGACCGGGGAGCTGTTTTTT	CASSTWDRSGTGELFF
.	TRBD1	TRBV6-5	TRBJ2-3	TGTGCCAGCAGCCGGGGACAGGGGCCAGATACGCAGTATTTT	CASSRGQGPDTQYF
.	TRBD1	TRBV12-5	TRBJ1-6	TGTGCTAGTGGTCCCGACAGGGGGCGCGGGTCACCCCTCCACTTT	CASGPDRGRGSPLHF
once	TRBD1	TRBV6-2/TRBV6-3	TRBJ1-5	TGTGCCAGCAGCCTACAGGGGGCGCTGGGCAATCAGCCCCAGCATTTT	CASSLQGALGNQPQHF
.	.	TRBV11-3	TRBJ2-2	TGTGCCAGCAGCTTATGGACTCCTACCGGGGAGCTGTTTTTT	CASSLWTPTGELFF
once	TRBD1	TRBV6-6	TRBJ2-5	TGTGCCAGCAGAAAAGACAGGGTGGACCAAGAGACCCAGTACTTC	CASRKDRVDQETQYF
.	TRBD1	TRBV6-2/TRBV6-3	TRBJ1-2	TGTGCCAGCAGTCCAGACAGGGTGGCTGGCGGCTACACCTTC	CASSPDRVAGGYTF
.	.	TRBV4-3	TRBJ2-5	TGCGCCAGCAGCCAAGATTCGCTCGTTCGGACACCCCAGGGGCTTAAGACCCAGTACTTC	CASSQDSLVRTPQGLKTQYF
few	.	TRBV20-1	TRBJ2-1	TGCAGTGCTAGTTCATGGGGGGTGGGCAATGAGCAGTTCTTC	CSASSWGVGNEQFF
.	TRBD1	TRBV28	TRBJ1-4	TGTGCCAGCACCCAAGGGGGCGCGGATGAAAAACTGTTTTTT	CASTQGGADEKLFF
.	.	TRBV11-3	TRBJ1-1	TGTGCCAGCAGCTCGAGGACTGAAGCTTTCTTT	CASSSRTEAFF
.	.	TRBV5-6	TRBJ2-2	TGTGCCAGCAGTCGACAGCCTACGAACACCGGGGAGCTGTTTTTT	CASSRQPTNTGELFF
.	.	TRBV7-8	TRBJ1-2	TGTGCCAGCAGCTTAGGGCAGTCTAACTATGGCTACACCTTC	CASSLGQSNYGYTF
once	.	TRBV19	TRBJ2-5	TGTGCCAGTAGTATCAAGCTCCGAGAGACCCAGTACTTC	CASSIKLRETQYF
.	TRBD2	TRBV7-9	TRBJ2-3	TGTGCCAGCAGCTTCATAGCGGGTCCTGGGGAAACGCAGTATTTT	CASSFIAGPGETQYF
.	TRBD1	TRBV19	TRBJ2-6	TGTGCCAGTAGTGACCCGGGACAGCCATCTGGGGCCAACGTCCTGACTTTC	CASSDPGQPSGANVLTF
.	TRBD1	TRBV7-6	TRBJ2-5	TGTGCCAGCAGCTTCCCAACCATGACAGGGGGCGACGAGACCCAGTACTTC	CASSFPTMTGGDETQYF
.	TRBD1	TRBV28	TRBJ1-4	TGTGCCAGCAGTCCTGCGGGACAGGGGAATGAAAAACTGTTTTTT	CASSPAGQGNEKLFF
.	TRBD1	TRBV15	TRBJ1-6	TGTGCCACCAGCAGGGCACAGGGGGCTTTATCACCCCTCCACTTT	CATSRAQGALSPLHF
.	TRBD2	TRBV6-1	TRBJ2-1	TGTGCCAGCAGTGCTGAGGGCGGGAGGAGGGTAATACGGGGCAATGAGCAGTTCTTC	CASSAEGGRRVIRGNEQFF
.	TRBD2	TRBV28	TRBJ2-1	TGTGCCAGCAGCAGACTAGCGGGGAGCTCCTACAATGAGCAGTTCTTC	CASSRLAGSSYNEQFF
.	TRBD2	TRBV4-3	TRBJ2-6	TGCGCCAGCAGCCAGGGGGGGATTGGCACTCCCTCTGGGGCCAACGTCCTGACTTTC	CASSQGGIGTPSGANVLTF
.	.	TRBV19	TRBJ1-4	TGTGCCAGTAGTTTGCAGACAACTAATGAAAAACTGTTTTTT	CASSLQTTNEKLFF
.	TRBD2	TRBV10-3	TRBJ2-3	TGTGCCATCAGTCTAGCGGGGGTGGATACGCAGTATTTT	CAISLAGVDTQYF
.	TRBD1	TRBV28	TRBJ1-2	TGTGCCAGCAGTACGGGACAGGGTTATGGCTACACCTTC	CASSTGQGYGYTF
.	.	TRBV6-5	TRBJ1-5	TGTGCCAGCAGTTACTCCGGGGTGTCTCAGCCCCAGCATTTT	CASSYSGVSQPQHF
.	.	TRBV4-3	TRBJ2-5	TGCGCCAGCAGCCAAATTAGCGGCCAAGAGACCCAGTACTTC	CASSQISGQETQYF
.	TRBD2	TRBV4-2	TRBJ2-1	TGTGCCAGCAGCCAAGATGGGACGGGGGGGCCGGGTGGTGAGCAGTTCTTC	CASSQDGTGGPGGEQFF
.	TRBD2	TRBV7-2	TRBJ2-7	TGTGCCAGCAGCTTAGGTCCGGCGGGGGGGGCCCGCGAGCAGTACTTC	CASSLGPAGGAREQYF
.	.	TRBV7-8	TRBJ2-1	TGTGCCAGCAGCTTAGCCAGTTTCGACTACAATGAGCAGTTCTTC	CASSLASFDYNEQFF
once	TRBD1	TRBV5-1	TRBJ2-1	TGCGCCAGCAGCGCGTCCGGGACAGGGCAGCCCAATGAGCAGTTCTTC	CASSASGTGQPNEQFF
.	TRBD2	TRBV7-9	TRBJ2-1	TGTGCCAGCAGCCACCGGACTAGCGGGAGAGGAGAGTTCTATGAGCAGTTCTTC	CASSHRTSGRGEFYEQFF
.	.	TRBV28	TRBJ2-7	TGTGCCAGCTATCAGTTTCCCTACGAGCAGTACTTC	CASYQFPYEQYF
.	.	TRBV9	TRBJ2-5	TGTGCCAGCAGCCCCCACACCTTGGAGACCCAGTACTTC	CASSPHTLETQYF
few	.	TRBV6-5	TRBJ1-1	TGTGCCAGCAGTTACGGACAGGAAGCTTTCTTT	CASSYGQEAFF
.	TRBD1	TRBV7-2	TRBJ1-1	TGTGCCAGCAGCTTAGTGGGGACAGGCGGATCTGAAGCTTTCTTT	CASSLVGTGGSEAFF
.	TRBD1	TRBV28	TRBJ1-5	TGTGCCAGCAGTCCAACGACAGGGGCCTTAAATCAGCCCCAGCATTTT	CASSPTTGALNQPQHF
.	TRBD1	TRBV6-1	TRBJ2-7	TGTGCCAGCAGGAGACCGGGACAGGGGGCCTACGAGCAGTACTTC	CASRRPGQGAYEQYF
.	.	TRBV28	TRBJ2-1	TGTGCCAGCAGTTTGAGGGGGTCCTACAATGAGCAGTTCTTC	CASSLRGSYNEQFF
.	.	TRBV6-5	TRBJ1-5	TGTGCCAGCTCTAGCCCCCGTGATCAGCCCCAGCATTTT	CASSSPRDQPQHF
.	.	TRBV25-1	TRBJ2-5	TGTGCCAGCAGTGAAGGTGGGGGCGGGGAGACCCAGTACTTC	CASSEGGGGETQYF
.	.	TRBV15	TRBJ2-5	TGTGCCACCAGCAGAGATCCCACTAGTACATCTCAAGAGACCCAGTACTTC	CATSRDPTSTSQETQYF
.	.	TRBV5-1	TRBJ1-4	TGCGCCAGCAGCTCAGGGAATCGAGAAAAACTGTTTTTT	CASSSGNREKLFF
.	TRBD2	TRBV5-1	TRBJ2-5	TGCGCCAGCAGCCCCGGTTCGGGGGGGGGTATTGCGGAGACCCAGTACTTC	CASSPGSGGGIAETQYF
.	.	TRBV11-2	TRBJ2-3	TGTGCCAGCAGCTTCAGGGGCAGGGGAGAGGACACAGATACGCAGTATTTT	CASSFRGRGEDTDTQYF
.	TRBD1	TRBV9	TRBJ1-1	TGTGCCAGCAGCCCGGGGTGGGACAGGGGTTTTGAAGCTTTCTTT	CASSPGWDRGFEAFF
.	TRBD1	TRBV6-2/TRBV6-3	TRBJ1-5	TGTGCCAGCAGCCTAGACAGGGATCAGCCCCAGCATTTT	CASSLDRDQPQHF
.	TRBD2	TRBV5-6	TRBJ2-3	TGTGCCAGCAGCTTATCGGGAGGAGATACGCAGTATTTT	CASSLSGGDTQYF
once	TRBD2	TRBV4-1	TRBJ2-7	TGCGCCAGCAGCCAAACTAGCGGGGATACCTACGAGCAGTACTTC	CASSQTSGDTYEQYF
.	TRBD1	TRBV15	TRBJ2-3	TGTGCCACCCGACAGGGCCCTAGGGCAGATACGCAGTATTTT	CATRQGPRADTQYF